This paragraph covers one T cell receptor (beta chain) sequence. The record originates from a study of OX40 agonist ivuxolimab in advanced cancers. V dropped 7 bases and J dropped 4; count of bases not matched to a gene: 9. Germline CDR1 and CDR2: GTSNPN and SVGIG (reference sequence). This CDR3 is 13 amino acids long. Sequencing was performed with immunoSEQ multiplex PCR; in TCRdb, only in-frame clones are kept and a portion is missing. The data show about 93,000 clones, with roughly 89% seen just once and approximately 0.36% held by the top ten. This receptor was identified in an adult with an advanced solid tumor such as melanoma, head and neck, liver or kidney cancer. Sequenced here: CD4+ or CD8+ T cells sorted from blood, sampled in a trial of the OX40 agonist ivuxolimab. The rearrangement joins TRBV30 to TRBJ1-2, with TRBD1 matching 7 bases. The CDR3 spells CALEGRGPYGYTF. The CDR3 DNA is TGTGCCTTGGAGGGTAGGGGGCCCTATGGCTACACCTTC. The full variable domain, rest sourced from reference TRBV30 and TRBJ1-2, is SQTIHQWPATLVQPVGSPLSLECTVEGTSNPNLYWYRQAAGRGLQLLFYSVGIGQISSEVPQNLSASRPQDRQFILSSKKLLLSDSGFYLCALEGRGPYGYTFGSGTRLTVV.